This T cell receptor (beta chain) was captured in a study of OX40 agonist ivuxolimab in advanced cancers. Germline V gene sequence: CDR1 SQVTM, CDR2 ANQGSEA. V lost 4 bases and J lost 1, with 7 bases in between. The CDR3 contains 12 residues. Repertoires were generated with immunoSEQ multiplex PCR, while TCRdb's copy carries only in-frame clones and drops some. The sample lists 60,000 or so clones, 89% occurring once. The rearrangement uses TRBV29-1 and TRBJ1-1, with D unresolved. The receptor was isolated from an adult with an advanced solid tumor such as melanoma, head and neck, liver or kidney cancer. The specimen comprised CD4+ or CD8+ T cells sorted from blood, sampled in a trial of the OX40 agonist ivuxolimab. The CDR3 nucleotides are TGCAGCGTTGTAGCCGGGAACACTGAAGCTTTCTTT. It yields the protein CSVVAGNTEAFF. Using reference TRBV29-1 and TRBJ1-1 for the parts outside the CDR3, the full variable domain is SAVISQKPSRDICQRGTSLTIQCQVDSQVTMMFWYRQQPGQSLTLIATANQGSEATYESGFVIDKFPISRPNLTFSTLTVSNMSPEDSSIYLCSVVAGNTEAFFGQGTRLTVV.